The present entry profiles one TCR beta chain with its context. What antigen it recognizes has not been identified. Base qualities are not provided; no much larger clone lies one nucleotide away. The CDR1 and CDR2 encoded by the germline V gene are SGHTA and FQGNSA. The CDR3, from cysteine to phenylalanine, totals 17 residues. Only CDR3 DNA is held: 51 bases, read in frame from base 1. A distance of 13 bases separates the germline ends of V and J, which lose 1 base and 1 base respectively. This sample is part of a study of regulatory T cells in long-lasting Graves disease (dated by TCRdb to the early 2020s). In the study overall: Newly diagnosed Graves' disease patients had taken antithyroid drugs for less than 3 months. Patients with persistent Graves' disease were compared with patients with newly diagnosed Graves' disease using TCR sequencing and RNA sequencing of peripheral blood. The study took place in China and was registered as a clinical trial. A total of about 33 samples underwent TCR sequencing, from about 13 patients with persistent Graves' disease and some 20 patients with newly diagnosed Graves' disease. The investigation overall reported the following: TRBV28, TRBJ1-2 and TRBJ2-5 were preferentially used in persistent disease, while TRBV20-1 and TRBJ2-1 were favored in newly diagnosed disease. Only peripheral blood was studied, because thyroid tissue, the primary lesion, was inaccessible. Sequencing and analysis were limited to the TCR beta chain. Compared with newly diagnosed patients, patients with persistent Graves' disease had lower TCR Shannon entropy and fewer highly expanded clones, which suggests clonal expansion. Persistent patients shared more public clonotypes among themselves (around 2,700) than newly diagnosed patients did (more than 950). As a limitation, the authors acknowledged that the small sample size may reduce accuracy.

What this sample's time point label stands for: newly diagnosed GD, antithyroid drugs for less than 3 months. For both TCR sequencing and RNA sequencing, RNA was extracted from PBMCs in TRIzol. The diagnosis of Graves' disease was made according to American Thyroid Association guidelines. Recruitment of patients was carried out at an endocrinology department in Xi'an, China. From each patient, approximately 10 milliliters of peripheral blood was collected into an EDTA anticoagulant tube. Ficoll Paque Plus density gradient separation was used to isolate PBMCs, and no further T cell sorting was performed. An Agilent 2100 Bioanalyzer and agarose gel were used to check RNA quality, while a NanoDrop 2000 measured RNA concentration. Library method: multiplex PCR. TCRdb records Illumina HiSeq 4000 as the sequencer. To build TCR beta libraries, CDR3 regions were amplified by Arm-PCR using iRepertoire HTBI primers. Gel purification was performed on PCR products prior to sequencing. In the original analysis: Gene usage analysis of CDR3 amino acid clonotypes used the approximately 62 TRBV and 14 TRBJ segments found across samples. COPE and FqMerger were used to merge the filtered high-quality paired reads into contigs. BLAST was used to align contigs to the IMGT TRBV, TRBD and TRBJ reference genes, and CDR3 was defined following IMGT. Highly expanded clones were defined as clonotypes with a frequency above 0.1%. Shannon entropy was used to measure repertoire diversity, and the Gini coefficient was used to measure V-J evenness. A clonotype found in more than one individual was treated as public. TCRdb took the public reads, trimmed them with fastp at Q25, ran MiXCR for clone calling and kept in-frame beta chains. CDR3 protein sequences are deduplicated, and each keeps its most common genes and DNA. The V and J calls were not made by the authors but by TCRdb's processing. For this sample there are roughly 350,000 distinct CDR3 sequences; around 16% appear just once. Of the sample, around 21% falls within the top ten clones.

These data were also filed under a second study, of T cells in Graves' hyperthyroidism and ophthalmopathy. The second paper states: Stable Graves' hyperthyroidism was defined as the absence of progression to ophthalmopathy over 18 months of follow-up. Hyperthyroidism patients were newly diagnosed, with disease duration under 2 months, and aged 18 to 65 years. The study excluded patients with uncontrolled infections, other autoimmune diseases, pregnancy or lactation. Diagnoses relied on clinical symptoms, serum thyroxine and TRAb, thyroid ultrasound and orbital computed tomography. For the first round of RT-PCR on the TCR CDR3, the HTBI primer set was used together with the Qiagen OneStep RT-PCR kit. Most expanded thyroid clonotypes (frequency above 0.001) were also found in blood, which suggests that blood repertoires may mirror thyroid immune responses. A model built on a 13 V-J signature distinguished ophthalmopathy from stable hyperthyroidism, reaching around 87% sensitivity and around 82% specificity in cross-validation and 80%/75% in testing. During validation, the model predicted progression to ophthalmopathy a median of approximately 6 months ahead of onset, with almost 71% sensitivity and 72.22% specificity. To identify TCR V-J signatures that set the groups apart, the researchers used a discovery cohort of 100 patients, made up of 40 to 45 with Graves' ophthalmopathy and about 59 with stable Graves' hyperthyroidism. Prospective prediction of ophthalmopathy was tested in an independent validation cohort consisting of some 20 hyperthyroidism patients and more than 15 patients who later progressed to ophthalmopathy. The 80 to 100 discovery patients were randomly divided into training and test sets at a 7:3 ratio. In addition, the study compared T-cell repertoires in thyroid tissue and in blood from 6 or 7 Graves' hyperthyroidism patients. After sampling, hyperthyroidism patients received methimazole starting at 30 mg daily, and ophthalmopathy patients received high-dose intravenous methylprednisolone. Libraries were constructed in a second round of multiplex PCR, after which size selection and purification were carried out. Sequencing of the libraries was done on an Illumina HiSeq2000 using paired-end 100 bp reads. Raw data were processed with SOAPnuke, discarding reads with adapters, uncalled bases, mean Phred below 15, or no exact constant-primer or identifier match. High-quality paired reads were merged with COPE v1.2.5, and unique nucleotide sequences were defined as clonotypes. Clonotypes were aligned to IMGT TRBV, TRBD and TRBJ reference segments using MiTCR v1.1. Only V-J combinations with frequency above 0.0001, covering about 99% of repertoires, were analysed. A TCS score was defined as the ratio between F50 (clonal expansion) and ExV (chaos), using BLOSUM62-based TCRdist between CDR3 peptides within each V-J. Welch's t-statistics and random forest reduced several hundred V-J features to 13, which were used in a naive Bayes classifier (R e1071). No statistical method was used to set the sample size in advance, and investigators knew the group allocation. According to the paper, TCR Vbeta CDR3 sequencing was carried out on about 140 peripheral blood samples, which came from over 40 ophthalmopathy, around 75 hyperthyroidism and approximately 17 progressor patients.

The TCR was taken from a woman younger than 35 with Graves disease. Donor details come from another sample of the same person, matched by shared clones. Recombination linked TRBV7-2 to TRBJ2-2, with no reliable assignment of the D segment. The sample was peripheral blood mononuclear cells (PBMCs), taken at new diagnosis, from a patient treated with antithyroid drugs. The DNA reads as follows: TGTGCCAGCAGCTTAGTATCATCCCGGGTGAACACCGGGGAGCTGTTTTTT. Translated, this is CASSLVSSRVNTGELFF.